This T cell receptor beta chain was profiled in a study of T-cell reconstitution after alpha-beta-depleted transplantation in children. Study-wide points: Reportedly, only several hundred clones from non-depleted graft cells drove alpha-beta T-cell counts at about two months.

V was trimmed by 5 bases and J by 0 bases, leaving 19 bases between them. From germline, CDR1 is LGHDT and CDR2 YNNKEL (reference sequence). This CDR3 spans 17 amino acids. Remarks on this clonotype: Its specificity is not known.

Using unique molecular identifiers, the investigators prepared the TCRbeta library. One entry per CDR3 protein, called by TCRdb with MiXCR from the PCR reads. This table holds fewer than 700,000 distinct CDR3 sequences, 13% found once. The chain employs TRBV3-1 and TRBJ2-5, with D possibly being TRBD2 (6 bases). This specimen consisted of PBMCs, mostly from graft donor cells, obtained 360 days after TCRalphabeta/CD19-depleted stem cell transplant. The receptor was derived from a male patient younger than 18 who had a stem cell transplant for acute myeloid leukemia, so the T cells may come from the graft donor. The CDR3 protein is CASSTFRENMDQETQYF. The CDR3 DNA sequence: TGTGCCAGCAGCACCTTCCGGGAGAATATGGACCAAGAGACCCAGTACTTC.